This TCR beta chain was recorded in a study of beta chain features in type 1 diabetes. Study-level findings and limits: Shortening that was moderate but significant affected the TCRB CDR3s of Type 1 diabetes patients in all four CD4+ subsets. A cDNA-based sequencing approach could over-represent cells with high TCR expression.

The CDR3 has 13 amino acids. V was cut by 1 base and J by 5 bases, with 6 bases left in between. Germline CDR1 KGHSY, CDR2 FQNENV. Since all of the isolated RNA was reverse transcribed, expressed TCRB transcripts were what got sequenced. TCRdb's table, derived via immunoSEQ multiplex PCR, lists solely in-frame clones and lacks some. The sample comprises about 23,000 clones, more than 45% of which are singletons, and roughly 0.35% rests with the top ten. On this clone: Its antigen remains unidentified.

The sample comprised stem cell memory CD4+ T cells from blood. V gene TRBV16 combines with J gene TRBJ2-4; D is uncertain. This TCR was sampled from a young man with type 1 diabetes. This CDR3 reads CASSQLGENIQYF. The CDR3 nucleotides are TGTGCCAGCAGCCAATTGGGCGAAAACATTCAGTACTTC.